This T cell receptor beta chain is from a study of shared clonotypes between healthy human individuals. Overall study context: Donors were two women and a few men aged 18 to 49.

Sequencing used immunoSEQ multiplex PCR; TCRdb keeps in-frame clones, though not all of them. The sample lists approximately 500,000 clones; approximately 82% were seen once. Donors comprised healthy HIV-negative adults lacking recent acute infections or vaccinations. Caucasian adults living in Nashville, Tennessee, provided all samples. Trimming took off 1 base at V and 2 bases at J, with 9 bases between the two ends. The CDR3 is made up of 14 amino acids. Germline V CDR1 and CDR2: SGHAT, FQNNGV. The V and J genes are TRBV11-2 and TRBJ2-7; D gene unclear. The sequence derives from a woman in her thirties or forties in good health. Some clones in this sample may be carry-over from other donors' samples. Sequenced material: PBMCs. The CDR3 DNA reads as TGTGCCAGCAGCTTAGTGCTAGTAACCTACGAGCAGTACTTC. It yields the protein CASSLVLVTYEQYF. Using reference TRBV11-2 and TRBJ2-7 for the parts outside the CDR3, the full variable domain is EAGVAQSPRYKIIEKRQSVAFWCNPISGHATLYWYQQILGQGPKLLIQFQNNGVVDDSQLPKDRFSAERLKGVDSTLKIQPAKLEDSAVYLCASSLVLVTYEQYFGPGTRLTVT.